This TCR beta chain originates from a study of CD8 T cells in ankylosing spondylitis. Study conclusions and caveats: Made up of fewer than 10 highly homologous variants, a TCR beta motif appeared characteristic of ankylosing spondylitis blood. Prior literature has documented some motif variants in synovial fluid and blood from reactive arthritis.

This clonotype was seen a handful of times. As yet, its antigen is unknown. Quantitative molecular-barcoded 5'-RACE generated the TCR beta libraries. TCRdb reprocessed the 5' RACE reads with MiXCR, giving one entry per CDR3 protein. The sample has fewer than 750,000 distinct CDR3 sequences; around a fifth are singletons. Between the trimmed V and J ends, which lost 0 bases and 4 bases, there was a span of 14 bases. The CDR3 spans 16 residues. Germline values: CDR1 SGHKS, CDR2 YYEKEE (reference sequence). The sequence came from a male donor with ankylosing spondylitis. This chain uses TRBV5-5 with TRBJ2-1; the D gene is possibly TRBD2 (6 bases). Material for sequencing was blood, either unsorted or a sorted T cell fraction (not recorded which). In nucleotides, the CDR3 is TGTGCCAGCAGCTTGGTTGGCGGGGAGGCGTACAATGAGCAGTTCTTC. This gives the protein CASSLVGGEAYNEQFF.